This T cell receptor beta chain was identified during a study of T cell changes during pregnancy in multiple sclerosis. The assay was immunoSEQ multiplex PCR, and TCRdb's table has in-frame clones only and misses some. The table records about 93,000 clones, 85% to 95% of them present only once. The CDR3 runs to 16 residues. Germline assignment: CDR1 LGHNA and CDR2 YNFKEQ. J was trimmed by 2 bases and V by 2 bases; bases with no gene match: 5. The V gene is TRBV4-2, the J gene TRBJ2-2; 7 nucleotides align to TRBD1. The clonotype originates from a female donor with multiple sclerosis, enrolled in a pregnancy study. The starting material was peripheral blood, obtained after pregnancy. The CDR3 loop is CASSQSDRRNTGELFF. DNA of the CDR3: TGTGCCAGCAGCCAATCGGACAGGCGAAACACCGGGGAGCTGTTTTTT.